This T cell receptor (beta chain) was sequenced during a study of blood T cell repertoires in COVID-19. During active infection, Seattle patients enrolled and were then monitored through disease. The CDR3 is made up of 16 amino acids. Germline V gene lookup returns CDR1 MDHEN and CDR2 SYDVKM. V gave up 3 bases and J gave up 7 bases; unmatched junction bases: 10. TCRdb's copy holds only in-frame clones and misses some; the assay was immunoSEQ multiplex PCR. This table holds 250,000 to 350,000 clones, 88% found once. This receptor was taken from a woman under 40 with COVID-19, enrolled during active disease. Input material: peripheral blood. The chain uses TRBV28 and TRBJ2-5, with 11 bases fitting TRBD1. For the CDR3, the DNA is TGTGCCAGCAGTTTTGACGGGACAGGGGGTTCCGTGACCCAGTACTTC. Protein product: CASSFDGTGGSVTQYF.